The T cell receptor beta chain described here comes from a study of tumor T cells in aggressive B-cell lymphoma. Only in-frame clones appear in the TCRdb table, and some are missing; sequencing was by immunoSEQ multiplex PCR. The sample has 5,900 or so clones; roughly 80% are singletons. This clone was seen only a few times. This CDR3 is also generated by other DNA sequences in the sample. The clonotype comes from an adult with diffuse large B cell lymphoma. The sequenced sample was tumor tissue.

The CDR3 nucleotides are TGTGCCAGTGGGGCGGGGTTTAAGAGCGCTGAAGCTTTCTTT. This encodes CASGAGFKSAEAFF. The J gene is TRBJ1-1, the V gene TRBV27, with D maybe TRBD1 (5 bases). In germline, CDR1 is MNHEY, CDR2 SMNVEV (reference sequence). Trimming pared 9 bases from V and 6 bases from J, leaving 20 bases between. The CDR3 length is 14 residues.